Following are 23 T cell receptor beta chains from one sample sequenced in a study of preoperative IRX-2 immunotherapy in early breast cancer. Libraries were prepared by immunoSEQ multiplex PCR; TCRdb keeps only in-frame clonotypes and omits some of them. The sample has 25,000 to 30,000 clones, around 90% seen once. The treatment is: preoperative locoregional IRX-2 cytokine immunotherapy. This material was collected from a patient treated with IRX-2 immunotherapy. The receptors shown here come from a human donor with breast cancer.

The CDR3 bases are TGTGCCACGAGACAGGGAGGGGGTAGTCAGCCCCAGCATTTT. Translated, it gives CATRQGGGSQPQHF. This rearrangement joins TRBV19 to TRBJ1-5; 7 positions agree with TRBD1. Per germline, CDR1 LNHDA and CDR2 SQIVND (reference sequence). The CDR3 covers 14 residues. V trimming: 10 bases; J trimming: 6 bases; junction bases outside the gene matches: 12.

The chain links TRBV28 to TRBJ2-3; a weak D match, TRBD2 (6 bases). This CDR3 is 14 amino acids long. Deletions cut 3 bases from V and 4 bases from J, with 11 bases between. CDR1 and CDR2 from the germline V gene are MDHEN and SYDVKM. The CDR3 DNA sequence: TGTGCCAGCAGTTTTGGCGGGGCGGCAGATACGCAGTATTTT. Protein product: CASSFGGAADTQYF.

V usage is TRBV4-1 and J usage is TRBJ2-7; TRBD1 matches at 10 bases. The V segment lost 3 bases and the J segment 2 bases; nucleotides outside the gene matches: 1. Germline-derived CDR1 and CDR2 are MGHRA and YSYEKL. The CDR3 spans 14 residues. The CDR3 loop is CASSQDRGTYEQYF. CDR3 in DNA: TGCGCCAGCAGCCAGGACAGGGGGACCTACGAGCAGTACTTC.

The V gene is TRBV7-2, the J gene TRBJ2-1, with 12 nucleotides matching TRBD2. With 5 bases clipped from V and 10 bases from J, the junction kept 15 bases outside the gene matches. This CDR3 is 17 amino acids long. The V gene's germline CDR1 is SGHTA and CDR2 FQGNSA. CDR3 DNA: TGTGCCAGCAGCGGACCTAGCGGGGGGGCTGGGTTCGAAGAGCAGTTCTTC. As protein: CASSGPSGGAGFEEQFF.

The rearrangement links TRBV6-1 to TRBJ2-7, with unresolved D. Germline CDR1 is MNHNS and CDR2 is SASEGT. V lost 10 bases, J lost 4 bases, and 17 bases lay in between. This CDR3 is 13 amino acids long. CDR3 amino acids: CAITGPNTYEQYF. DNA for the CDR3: TGTGCCATTACGGGTCCTAATACTTACGAGCAGTACTTC.

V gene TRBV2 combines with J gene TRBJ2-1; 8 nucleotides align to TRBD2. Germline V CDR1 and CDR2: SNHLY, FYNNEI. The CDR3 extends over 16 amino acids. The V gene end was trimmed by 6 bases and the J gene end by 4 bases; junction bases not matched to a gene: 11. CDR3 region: CASSLGTSPLYNEQFF. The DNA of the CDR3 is TGTGCCAGCAGCCTCGGGACTAGTCCCTTATACAATGAGCAGTTCTTC.

The CDR3 sequence is CASSLSGPPNEQFF. The CDR3 nucleotides are TGTGCCAGCAGTTTAAGCGGGCCTCCTAATGAGCAGTTCTTC. The chain carries TRBV28 and TRBJ2-1; D is perhaps TRBD2 (6 bases). Trimming cost V 2 bases and J 7 bases, with 12 bases left between them. The CDR3 totals 14 residues. The germline gives CDR1 MDHEN, CDR2 SYDVKM.

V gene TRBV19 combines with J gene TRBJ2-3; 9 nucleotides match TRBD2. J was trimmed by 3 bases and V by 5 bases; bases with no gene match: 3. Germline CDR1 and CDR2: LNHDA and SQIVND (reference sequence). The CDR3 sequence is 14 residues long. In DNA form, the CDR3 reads TGTGCCAGTAGTTATAGCGGGAGTACAGATACGCAGTATTTT. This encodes CASSYSGSTDTQYF.

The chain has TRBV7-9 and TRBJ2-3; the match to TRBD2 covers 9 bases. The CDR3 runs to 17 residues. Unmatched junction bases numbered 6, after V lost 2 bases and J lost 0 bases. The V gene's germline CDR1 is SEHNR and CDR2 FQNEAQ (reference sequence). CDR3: CASSLMRLAGSTDTQYF. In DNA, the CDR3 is TGTGCCAGCAGCTTAATGAGGCTAGCGGGGAGCACAGATACGCAGTATTTT.

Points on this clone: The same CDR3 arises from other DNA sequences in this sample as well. CDR3 in DNA: TGTGCCAGCAGCTTAGATCAAGGGGGCTCGAGCTCCTACAATGAGCAGTTCTTC. It encodes CASSLDQGGSSSYNEQFF. V and J are TRBV11-3 and TRBJ2-1, with TRBD1 identical over 7 bases. The germline gives CDR1 SGHNT, CDR2 YENEEA. V shed 0 bases and J 0 bases; nucleotides not matched to a gene: 8. The CDR3 sequence is 18 residues long.

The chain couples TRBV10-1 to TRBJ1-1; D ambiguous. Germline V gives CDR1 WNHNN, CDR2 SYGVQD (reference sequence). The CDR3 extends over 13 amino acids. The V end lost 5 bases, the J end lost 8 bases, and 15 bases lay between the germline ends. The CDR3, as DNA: TGCGCCAGCAGTCCTACTTCTCCTGAGGAAGCTTTCTTT. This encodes CASSPTSPEEAFF.

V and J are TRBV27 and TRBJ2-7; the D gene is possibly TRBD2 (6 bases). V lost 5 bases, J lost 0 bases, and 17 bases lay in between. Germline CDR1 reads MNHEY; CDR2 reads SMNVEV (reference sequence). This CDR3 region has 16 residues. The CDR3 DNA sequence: TGTGCCAGCAGTGCTAAAGGAGGGCGTGACTCCTACGAGCAGTACTTC. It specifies CASSAKGGRDSYEQYF.

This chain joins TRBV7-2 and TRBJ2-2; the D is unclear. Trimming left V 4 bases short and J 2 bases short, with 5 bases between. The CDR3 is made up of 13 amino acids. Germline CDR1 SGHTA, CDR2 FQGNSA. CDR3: CASSSYNTGELFF. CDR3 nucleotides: TGTGCCAGCAGCTCCTACAACACCGGGGAGCTGTTTTTT.

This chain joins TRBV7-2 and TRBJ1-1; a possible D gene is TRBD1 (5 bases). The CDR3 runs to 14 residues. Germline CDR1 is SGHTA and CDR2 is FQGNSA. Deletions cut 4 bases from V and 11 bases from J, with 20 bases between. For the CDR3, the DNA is TGTGCCAGCAGCTCCTCATCCTATTTGGGGGGGGCTTTCTTT. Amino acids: CASSSSSYLGGAFF.

As DNA, the CDR3 is TGTGCCAGCAGCCCGGGAGGTCCCGTCTATGGCTACACCTTC. Translated, it gives CASSPGGPVYGYTF. The chain employs TRBV28 and TRBJ1-2; D ambiguous. V was cut by 6 bases and J by 4 bases, with 15 bases left in between. This CDR3 comprises 14 residues. Germline assignment: CDR1 MDHEN and CDR2 SYDVKM.

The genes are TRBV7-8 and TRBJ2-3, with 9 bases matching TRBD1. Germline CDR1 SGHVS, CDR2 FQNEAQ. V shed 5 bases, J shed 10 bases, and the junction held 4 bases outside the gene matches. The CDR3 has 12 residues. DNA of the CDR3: TGTGCCAGCAGCATCGACAGGGGGGCGCAGTATTTT. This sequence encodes CASSIDRGAQYF. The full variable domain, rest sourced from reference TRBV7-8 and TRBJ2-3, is GAGVSQSPRYKVAKRGQDVALRCDPISGHVSLFWYQQALGQGPEFLTYFQNEAQLDKSGLPSDRFFAERPEGSVSTLKIQRTQQEDSAVYLCASSIDRGAQYFGPGTRLTVL.

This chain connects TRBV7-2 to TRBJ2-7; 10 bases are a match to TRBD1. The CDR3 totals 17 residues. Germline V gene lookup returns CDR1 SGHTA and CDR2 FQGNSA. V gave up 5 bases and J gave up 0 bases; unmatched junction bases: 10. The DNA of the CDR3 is TGTGCCAGCAGCCCCCGGCCCGGACAGGGGGACTCCTACGAGCAGTACTTC. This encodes CASSPRPGQGDSYEQYF.

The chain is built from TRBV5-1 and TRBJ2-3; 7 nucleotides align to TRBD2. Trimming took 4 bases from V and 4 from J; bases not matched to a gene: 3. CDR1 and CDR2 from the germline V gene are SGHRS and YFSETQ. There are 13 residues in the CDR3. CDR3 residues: CASSPGGSDTQYF. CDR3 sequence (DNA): TGCGCCAGCAGCCCGGGAGGTTCAGATACGCAGTATTTT. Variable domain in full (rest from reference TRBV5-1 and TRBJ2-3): KAGVTQTPRYLIKTRGQQVTLSCSPISGHRSVSWYQQTPGQGLQFLFEYFSETQRNKGNFPGRFSGRQFSNSRSEMNVSTLELGDSALYLCASSPGGSDTQYFGPGTRLTVL.

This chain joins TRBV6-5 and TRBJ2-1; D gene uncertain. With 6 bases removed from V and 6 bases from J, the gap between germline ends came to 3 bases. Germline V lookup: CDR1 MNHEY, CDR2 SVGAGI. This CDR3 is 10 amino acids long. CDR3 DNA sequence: TGTGCCAGCAGGGGCAATGAGCAGTTCTTC. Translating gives CASRGNEQFF.

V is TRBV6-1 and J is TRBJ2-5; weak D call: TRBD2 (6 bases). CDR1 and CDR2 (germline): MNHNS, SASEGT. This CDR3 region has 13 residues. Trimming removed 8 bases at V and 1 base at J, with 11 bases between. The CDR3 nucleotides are TGTGCCAGCCGGAGGAGGGTCCAAGAGACCCAGTACTTC. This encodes CASRRRVQETQYF.

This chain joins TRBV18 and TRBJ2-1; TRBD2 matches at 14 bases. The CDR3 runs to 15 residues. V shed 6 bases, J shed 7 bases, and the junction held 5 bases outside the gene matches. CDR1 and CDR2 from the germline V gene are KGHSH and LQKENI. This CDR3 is CASSETSGGVNEQFF. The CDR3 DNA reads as TGTGCCAGCTCCGAGACTAGCGGGGGGGTTAATGAGCAGTTCTTC.

CDR3 loop: CASSEIVGAGETQYF. The DNA of the CDR3 is TGCGCCAGCAGTGAGATTGTGGGGGCGGGAGAGACCCAGTACTTC. The chain joins TRBV10-2 to TRBJ2-5; weak D call: TRBD1 (6 bases). V dropped 2 bases and J dropped 4 bases, with 14 bases sitting between them. CDR3 length: 15 amino acids. Germline-derived CDR1 and CDR2 are WSHSY and SAAADI.

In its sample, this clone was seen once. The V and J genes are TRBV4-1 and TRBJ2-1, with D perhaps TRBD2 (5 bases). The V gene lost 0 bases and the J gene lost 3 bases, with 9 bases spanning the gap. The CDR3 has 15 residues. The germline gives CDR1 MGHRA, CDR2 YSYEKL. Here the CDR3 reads CASSQDRSGYNEQFF. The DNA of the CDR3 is TGCGCCAGCAGCCAAGACCGAAGCGGCTACAATGAGCAGTTCTTC.